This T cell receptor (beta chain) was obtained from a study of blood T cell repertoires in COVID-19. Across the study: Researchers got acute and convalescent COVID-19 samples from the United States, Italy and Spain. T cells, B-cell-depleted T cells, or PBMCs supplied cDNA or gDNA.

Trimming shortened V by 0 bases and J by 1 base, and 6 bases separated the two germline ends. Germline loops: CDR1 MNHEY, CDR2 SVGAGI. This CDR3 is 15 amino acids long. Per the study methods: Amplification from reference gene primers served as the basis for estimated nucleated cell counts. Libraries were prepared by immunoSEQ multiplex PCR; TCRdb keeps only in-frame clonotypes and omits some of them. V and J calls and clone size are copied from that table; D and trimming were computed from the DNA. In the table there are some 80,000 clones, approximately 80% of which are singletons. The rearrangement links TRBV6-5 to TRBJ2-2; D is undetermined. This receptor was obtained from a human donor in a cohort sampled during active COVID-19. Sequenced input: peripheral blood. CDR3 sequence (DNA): TGTGCCAGCAGTTACTCGGTCGGGAACACCGGGGAGCTGTTTTTT. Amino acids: CASSYSVGNTGELFF.